This TCR beta chain was sequenced in a study of naive and memory T cell subsets. After CD4 positive bead selection, the CD4-negative fraction gave CD8 T cells. Note on this clonotype: Its antigen is not known.

Study-level results: TCR abundance followed a power law differing between naive and memory subsets.

An equimolar mix of two oligonucleotides served as the beta constant-region primer for TRBC1 and TRBC2. Four rounds of PCR amplified the ligated cDNA using nested alpha and beta constant-region primers plus SP2. Using its own MiXCR run on the UMI-ligation and nested PCR reads, TCRdb lists one record per CDR3 protein. The table shows 95,000 to 150,000 distinct CDR3 sequences, with 36% occurring only once. This TCR came from a human donor in good health. Sequences were obtained from central memory CD4+ T cells from blood.

The CDR3 region has the DNA TGTGCCAGCAGCTTCCTCACTAGCGGGATTCTCCACGAGCAGTACTTC. This sequence encodes CASSFLTSGILHEQYF. This sequence joins TRBV3-1 and TRBJ2-7; TRBD2 agrees at 10 bases. The V gene end was trimmed by 5 bases and the J gene end by 5 bases; junction bases not matched to a gene: 12. The germline CDR1 and CDR2 sequences are LGHDT and YNNKEL (reference sequence). This CDR3 contains 16 residues.